These 18 T cell receptor beta chains were all obtained from the same sample, sequenced in a study of tumor-infiltrating lymphocytes in primary liver carcinoma. The template, roughly 0.45 ug total RNA, yielded TCR beta cDNA made with a constant-region primer. Library construction for TCR beta comprised three nested multiplex PCR rounds performed with slightly modified ARM-PCR. The first two PCR rounds, nine to ten cycles each, used TRBV1-TRBV30 forward primers and a C-beta reverse primer. One entry per CDR3 protein, called by TCRdb with MiXCR from the multiplex PCR reads. Of approximately 340,000 distinct CDR3 sequences in the sample, about two thirds were seen once. Out of unsorted whole blood came the blood RNA, and germline DNA was extracted as well. The sequencing sample was made of peripheral blood. These receptor sequences come from a man in his forties with primary liver carcinoma and hepatitis B virus infection.

As regards this clonotype: A read error may account for a junction end that differs from germline. The chain links TRBV11-3 to TRBJ2-2; perhaps TRBD2 as D (5 bases). Per the germline V gene, CDR1 is SGHNT and CDR2 is YENEEA. There are 14 residues in the CDR3. Here the CDR3 reads CASNLDRSAGELFF. Written as DNA, the CDR3 is TGTGCCAGCAACTTAGATCGTAGCGCCGGGGAGCTGTTTTTT.

The chain employs TRBV10-3 and TRBJ2-6; 10 nucleotides match TRBD1. The V gene end was trimmed by 11 bases and the J gene end by 0 bases; junction bases not matched to a gene: 4. The CDR3 sequence is 15 residues long. CDR1 and CDR2 from the germline V gene are ENHRY and SYGVKD. CDR3 coding DNA: TGTGCCTCCGGGGACAGGGGCTCTGGGGCCAACGTCCTGACTTTC. Amino acid sequence: CASGDRGSGANVLTF.

As to this clonotype: A much larger clone lies a single base off, so this may be a read error. V is TRBV5-4 and J is TRBJ2-5; possible D gene TRBD2, 6 bases. CDR1 and CDR2 from the germline V gene are SGHNT and YYREEE (reference sequence). The CDR3 contains 13 residues. The CDR3 coding sequence is TGTGCCAGCTCAACTCGGGGGACGGAGACCCAGCACTTC. Translation: CASSTRGTETQHF.

With regard to this clonotype: A much larger clone sits a single nucleotide away, making a read error possible. This chain connects TRBV5-4 to TRBJ2-2; D tentatively reads TRBD1 or TRBD2 (6 bases each). The CDR3 has 16 amino acids. Germline CDR1 SGHNT, CDR2 YYREEE (reference sequence). Trimming took off 7 bases at V and 6 bases at J, with 22 bases between the two ends. The CDR3 is CASHTDRGGHPGELFF. CDR3 DNA sequence: TGTGCCAGCCATACCGACAGAGGGGGGCACCCCGGGGAGCTGTTTTTT.

This clonotype was seen a handful of times. The chain has TRBV6-1 and TRBJ2-1; TRBD1 matches at 12 bases. The CDR3 length is 16 residues. Looked up from germline, CDR1 is MNHNS and CDR2 is SASEGT. The V segment lost 4 bases and the J segment 7 bases; nucleotides outside the gene matches: 8. CDR3 residues: CASSGSGTGGWNEQFF. DNA of the CDR3: TGTGCCAGCAGTGGGTCCGGGACAGGGGGCTGGAATGAGCAGTTCTTC.

The rearrangement links TRBV28 to TRBJ2-7, with D possibly being TRBD1 (6 bases). V lost 8 bases and J lost 9, with 26 bases in between. There are 15 residues in the CDR3. CDR1 and CDR2 from the germline V gene are MDHEN and SYDVKM. CDR3 DNA sequence: TGTGCCAGCGTAGCCGGGACACAGGTCCCAGTGGGGCAGTACTTC. It is translated as CASVAGTQVPVGQYF.

Comments on this clonotype: Mismatch with germline at one junction end may stem from a read error. The chain combines TRBV6-6 with TRBJ2-3, with unresolved D. The CDR3 totals 14 residues. CDR1 and CDR2 (germline): MNHNY, SVGAGI (reference sequence). CDR3 bases: TGTGACAGCAGTCTACTTTCGGGTAGGGATACACAGTATTTT. Amino acid sequence: CDSSLLSGRDTQYF.

This clonotype was seen many times. V usage is TRBV29-1 and J usage is TRBJ2-3; TRBD1 matches at 7 bases. This CDR3 is 13 amino acids long. Germline values: CDR1 SQVTM, CDR2 ANQGSEA. V was clipped by 2 bases and J by 6 bases; unmatched bases: 5. This CDR3 is CSVEKGAWDTQYF. The DNA of the CDR3 is TGCAGCGTTGAAAAGGGGGCGTGGGATACGCAGTATTTT.

Many counts were recorded for this clonotype. The chain links TRBV12-3 or TRBV12-4 to TRBJ1-4; 10 nucleotides line up with TRBD1. CDR3 size: 15 residues. V trimming: 7 bases; J trimming: 5 bases; junction bases outside the gene matches: 7. In DNA form, the CDR3 reads TGTGCCAGCAAAAGAATGGGACAGGGGAATGAAAAACTGTTTTTT. As protein: CASKRMGQGNEKLFF.

This clonotype has a handful of counts. V and J are TRBV28 and TRBJ2-5; D possibly corresponds to TRBD1 (6 bases). The CDR3 extends over 20 amino acids. Trimming left V 5 bases short and J 8 bases short, with 36 bases between. Germline V gives CDR1 MDHEN, CDR2 SYDVKM. The CDR3 DNA sequence: TGTGCCAGCAGTCGCAAACCTAAGACAGGTTCATGGGCCAACGAGGGAACCCAGTACTTC. This codes for CASSRKPKTGSWANEGTQYF.

Of note for this clonotype: Sequence at one end of the junction differs from germline and may be a read error. The CDR3 protein is CASRRDLQETQCF. The CDR3 bases are TGTGCCAGCAGGAGGGACTTACAAGAGACCCAGTGTTTC. The rearrangement links TRBV6-6 to TRBJ2-5, with D perhaps matching TRBD2 (6 bases). CDR1 and CDR2 from the germline V gene are MNHNY and SVGAGI (reference sequence). The CDR3 has 13 amino acids.

Note on this clonotype: The junction shows a germline mismatch at one end, possibly a read error. The chain joins TRBV11-1 to TRBJ2-7; 8 nucleotides agree with TRBD2. CDR1 is SGHAT and CDR2 is FQDESV in the germline V gene (reference sequence). The CDR3 runs to 15 residues. DNA for the CDR3: TGCGCCAACAGCTTATCTAGCGGGCAATCCTACGAGCAGTACTTC. It codes for CANSLSSGQSYEQYF.

To note about this clonotype: A junction end diverges from the germline sequence, so it may reflect a read error. The J gene is TRBJ2-7, the V gene TRBV11-2, with D perhaps matching TRBD2 (6 bases). Germline loops: CDR1 SGHAT, CDR2 FQNNGV. The CDR3 is 14 residues long. Written as DNA, the CDR3 is TGTGCCAGCAGCTTAGGGACCCCGGACTACAAGCAGTATTTC. This translates into CASSLGTPDYKQYF.

The chain joins TRBV28 to TRBJ2-5; D is perhaps TRBD1 (6 bases). CDR1 and CDR2 from the germline V gene are MDHEN and SYDVKM. With 5 bases removed from V and 7 bases from J, the gap between germline ends came to 35 bases. The CDR3 is made up of 20 amino acids. The chain's CDR3 is CASSLQPKTGSWANEGTQYF. The CDR3 nucleotides are TGTGCCAGCAGTCTCCAACCTAAGACAGGTTCATGGGCTAACGAGGGGACCCAGTACTTC.

Remarks on this clonotype: This may be a read error: a much more frequent sequence differs by one nucleotide. The chain combines TRBV12-3 or TRBV12-4 with TRBJ1-6; TRBD1 matches 8 bases. This CDR3 has 14 amino acids. Trimming removed 4 bases from V and 7 bases from J; junction bases left unmatched: 3. CDR3 bases: TGTGCCAGCAGTTCCGACAGGGGCAATTCACCCCTCCACTTT. Its protein product is CASSSDRGNSPLHF.

V usage is TRBV11-2 and J usage is TRBJ2-7; 8 positions match TRBD2. Per the germline V gene, CDR1 is SGHAT and CDR2 is FQNNGV. This CDR3 comprises 16 residues. The CDR3 here is CTNSLVASGWPYEQYF. CDR3 DNA sequence: TGTACCAACAGCTTAGTAGCTAGCGGGTGGCCCTACGAGCAGTACTTC. The full variable domain, completed using reference TRBV11-2 and TRBJ2-7, is EAGVAQSPRYKIIEKRQSVAFWCNPISGHATLYWYQQILGQGPKLLIQFQNNGVVDDSQLPKDRFSAERLKGVDSTLKIQPAKLEDSAVYLCTNSLVASGWPYEQYFGPGTRLTVT.

Points on this clonotype: Sequence at one end of the junction differs from germline and may be a read error. This chain uses TRBV11-2 with TRBJ1-1; possible D gene TRBD1, 6 bases. This CDR3 contains 14 residues. CDR1 is SGHAT, CDR2 FQNNGV, per germline. The CDR3 loop is CASSLSGDNTEAFF. CDR3 nucleotide sequence: TGTGCCAGCAGCTTATCCGGGGACAACACTGAGGCTTTCTTT.

To note about this clonotype: A much larger clone lies a single base off, so this may be a read error. The chain employs TRBV29-1 and TRBJ2-1; D not certain. CDR3 length equals 10 residues. CDR1 SQVTM and CDR2 ANQGSEA come from the germline V gene. The ends were cut back, 3 bases at V and 11 bases at J, with 8 bases in the middle. CDR3 sequence: CSVDYPQQFF. CDR3 in DNA: TGCAGCGTTGATTATCCCCAGCAGTTCTTC.